Listed below are T cell receptor beta chains from one sample, sequenced in a study of T cells in Graves' hyperthyroidism and ophthalmopathy. TCRdb fed the multiplex PCR reads into MiXCR, producing one record per CDR3 protein. The repertoire holds fewer than 450,000 distinct CDR3 sequences, over 13% seen once, with under 30% in the top ten. The sequencing sample was made of blood. The receptors stem from a man aged 45-65 years with Graves' ophthalmopathy. Both conserved end residues are part of each CDR3. D genes are given only for firm matches. For some rows the clone size is stated as once, few or many, or as a class when expanded; others skip it.

TRBJ2-3 . few TRBV6-6 TGTGCCAGCAGTTACTGGCAGGGGACAGATACGCAGTATTTT CASSYWQGTDTQYF
TRBJ2-3 . many TRBV29-1 TGCAGCGTTGTGGACGAGCAGGGGAGCACAGATACGCAGTATTTT CSVVDEQGSTDTQYF
TRBJ2-7 . few TRBV30 TGTGCCTGGCTGAGTGGGAGTGGTGACGAGCAGTACTTC CAWLSGSGDEQYF
TRBJ2-1 TRBD1 many TRBV20-1 TGCAGTGCTAGGTCGGCAGGGGGCTGGGGAGGATCGGGGAATGAGCAGTTCTTC CSARSAGGWGGSGNEQFF
TRBJ2-7 TRBD1 many TRBV30 TGTGCCTGGAGTGGAGGGTACGGGACAGGGATAGCCTACGAGCAGTACTTC CAWSGGYGTGIAYEQYF
TRBJ2-3 TRBD1 . TRBV19 TGTGCCAGTAGGGACAGGGTTTTACGGGACACAGATACGCAGTATTTT CASRDRVLRDTDTQYF
TRBJ2-1 . many TRBV20-1 TGCAGTGCTAGAATTTTTATGGACAATGAGCAGTTCTTC CSARIFMDNEQFF
TRBJ2-1 TRBD1 many TRBV2 TGTGCCAGCAGTGAATGGGACAGGGCTTACAATGAGCAGTTCTTC CASSEWDRAYNEQFF
TRBJ1-3 . few TRBV7-6 TGTGCCAGCAGCTTAGTTCGGGGGATCCTCTCTGGAAACACCATATATTTT CASSLVRGILSGNTIYF
TRBJ1-2 . . TRBV9 TGTGCCAGCAGCGCATCCGGGAAAAACTATGGCTACACCTTC CASSASGKNYGYTF
TRBJ2-7 TRBD2 many TRBV3-1 TGTGCCAGCAGCCAAGAGCCGGCTAGCGGGGTAAGGTTCTACGAGCAGTACTTC CASSQEPASGVRFYEQYF
TRBJ1-5 TRBD1 many TRBV5-1 TGCGCCAGCAGCTTGGGGCAGGGGGAAGAGCCCCAGCATTTT CASSLGQGEEPQHF
TRBJ2-7 . . TRBV10-3 TGTGCCATCAGTGAGGCGGAGACCTACGAGCAGTACTTC CAISEAETYEQYF
TRBJ2-2 . . TRBV29-1 TGCAGCGTTGAAGGGACCGGGGAGCTGTTTTTT CSVEGTGELFF
TRBJ1-2 . once TRBV19 TGTGCCAGTAGTGTGACGGGGAAGCGGGGCTACACCTTC CASSVTGKRGYTF
TRBJ2-5 . many TRBV30 TGTGCCTGGAGTGTACAAGGCGGGGAAGAGACCCAGTACTTC CAWSVQGGEETQYF
TRBJ1-3 . . TRBV13 TGTGCCAGCAGTACCGGGACACCTAAGGGAAACACCATATATTTT CASSTGTPKGNTIYF
TRBJ2-2 . . TRBV7-9 TGTGCCAGCAGCTTTTTGTTGGGGGCGGCCGGGGAGCTGTTTTTT CASSFLLGAAGELFF
TRBJ2-3 . many TRBV28 TGTGCCAGCACCGCCCCAAGGGGAGATACGCAGTATTTT CASTAPRGDTQYF
TRBJ2-1 TRBD2 many TRBV7-2 TGTGCCAGCAGCTATTACAGCGGGAGGATCAATGAGCAGTTCTTC CASSYYSGRINEQFF
TRBJ2-1 . few TRBV2 TGTGCCAGCAGTGGGGACGGTGGCTCCTACAATGAGCAGTTCTTC CASSGDGGSYNEQFF
TRBJ2-7 TRBD2 many TRBV5-1 TGCGCCAGCAGCCGGGGACTAGCGGGAGAGTATGAGCAGTACTTC CASSRGLAGEYEQYF
TRBJ2-5 . many TRBV3-1 TGTGCCAGCAGCCAGAATGCGGGTAGCCAAGAGACCCAGTACTTC CASSQNAGSQETQYF
TRBJ2-7 . many TRBV5-6 TGTGCCAGCAGCTTGGTCTCAAACTACGAGCAGTACTTC CASSLVSNYEQYF
TRBJ2-2 . once TRBV5-6 TGTGCCAGCAGCTCTTCTCAGTTGCGGGCCGGGGAGCTGTTTTTT CASSSSQLRAGELFF
TRBJ2-2 . many TRBV11-2 TGTGCCAGCAGCTTCTGGACTCCAAACACCGGGGAGCTGTTTTTT CASSFWTPNTGELFF
TRBJ2-1 . . TRBV19 TGTGCCAGTAGTATAATAGGCAACCACAATGAGCAGTTCTTC CASSIIGNHNEQFF
TRBJ1-6 . . TRBV12-5 TGTGCTAGTGGTTTGGCGAGGGGCTATTCACCCCTCCACTTT CASGLARGYSPLHF
TRBJ2-5 TRBD2 many TRBV9 TGTGCCAGCAGCCCGGGACTAGCGGGTGAGACCCAGTACTTC CASSPGLAGETQYF
TRBJ2-1 TRBD2 few TRBV11-2 TGTGCCAGCAGCTTACTAGCGGGAGTCTCCTACAATGAGCAGTTCTTC CASSLLAGVSYNEQFF
TRBJ2-1 . many TRBV5-1 TGCGCCAGCAGCTCCACCACTGTGGGCTACAATGAGCAGTTCTTC CASSSTTVGYNEQFF